A single T cell receptor beta chain is shown here with its context. J lost 6 bases, V lost 4 bases, and 10 bases had no gene match. The V gene's germline CDR1 is SGHAT and CDR2 FQNNGV. This CDR3 is 16 amino acids long. The PCR made use of 60 Vbeta and 13 Jbeta primers. The repertoire was sequenced with immunoSEQ multiplex PCR; TCRdb's copy has only in-frame clones and lacks some. The sample holds under 150,000 clones, approximately 82% seen once. This sample stems from a study of cytomegalovirus exposure and HLA in healthy donors. This clonotype was obtained from a man aged 30 to 39 in good health and CMV-seropositive. Sequencing was performed on PBMCs. The chain has TRBV11-2 and TRBJ2-7; 12 bases match TRBD2. This CDR3 reads CASSSGTSGHKGEQYF. Here the CDR3 DNA reads TGTGCCAGCAGCTCTGGGACTAGCGGGCATAAAGGCGAGCAGTACTTC. The complete variable domain, with remaining parts taken from reference TRBV11-2 and TRBJ2-7, reads EAGVAQSPRYKIIEKRQSVAFWCNPISGHATLYWYQQILGQGPKLLIQFQNNGVVDDSQLPKDRFSAERLKGVDSTLKIQPAKLEDSAVYLCASSSGTSGHKGEQYFGPGTRLTVT.